These 24 T cell receptor beta chains came from one sample sequenced in a study of human T cells and chemical hapten exposure. MiXCR, run by TCRdb on the RACE reads, gives a single entry per CDR3 protein. Of about 87,000 distinct CDR3 sequences in the sample, 9.6% are singletons; the top ten hold 3% to 4.5%. Time point of the sample: pre-sensitization, week 0. Sample treatment: therapeutic diphenylcyclopropenone sensitization with weekly scalp DPC. The specimen comprised whole blood, sampled in connection with sensitization to the hapten diphenylcyclopropenone (DPC). These receptors were obtained from a middle-aged woman with alopecia areata. Some clones in this sample may be carry-over from other donors' samples.

The V gene is TRBV30, the J gene TRBJ2-7, with D perhaps matching TRBD2 (6 bases). CDR1 is GTSNPN and CDR2 is SVGIG in the germline V gene (reference sequence). This CDR3 is 12 amino acids long. Trimming took 7 bases from V and 2 from J, leaving 12 bases between them. The CDR3 is CALSGGTYEQYF. Here the CDR3 DNA reads TGTGCCTTGTCCGGGGGTACCTACGAGCAGTACTTC.

V gene TRBV18 combines with J gene TRBJ1-2, with TRBD1 as a possible D gene (5 bases). The CDR3 spans 16 residues. Trimming removed 4 bases from V and 0 bases from J, with 15 bases in between. Germline assignment: CDR1 KGHSH and CDR2 LQKENI. The CDR3 bases are TGTGCCAGCTCACAGGGCATCGGGGACCCTAACTATGGCTACACCTTC. Protein: CASSQGIGDPNYGYTF. Full variable domain (outside the CDR3, taken from reference TRBV18 and TRBJ1-2): NAGVMQNPRHLVRRRGQEARLRCSPMKGHSHVYWYRQLPEEGLKFMVYLQKENIIDESGMPKERFSAEFPKEGPSILRIQQVVRGDSAAYFCASSQGIGDPNYGYTFGSGTRLTVV.

The chain is built from TRBV2 and TRBJ1-4; 7 bases match TRBD1. The CDR3 has 19 amino acids. J was trimmed by 2 bases and V by 5 bases; bases with no gene match: 17. In germline, CDR1 is SNHLY, CDR2 FYNNEI. For the CDR3, the DNA is TGTGCCAGCAGTCCTACCTACGCGCTCGACAGGGCCACTAATGAAAAACTGTTTTTT. This encodes CASSPTYALDRATNEKLFF.

This clonotype turned up a few times. The chain has TRBV29-1 and TRBJ1-2; D is unresolved. The CDR3 covers 11 residues. Germline CDR1 is SQVTM and CDR2 is ANQGSEA. Trimming pared 4 bases from V and 6 bases from J, leaving 9 bases between. The CDR3 sequence: CSVGGNDGYTF. In nucleotides, the CDR3 is TGCAGCGTTGGAGGGAACGATGGCTACACCTTC.

The chain joins TRBV5-4 to TRBJ2-7; D is uncertain. Looked up from germline, CDR1 is SGHNT and CDR2 is YYREEE (reference sequence). This CDR3 is built from 14 residues. V was pared by 4 bases and J by 2 bases, with 13 bases between. CDR3 sequence reads: CASSPQAFTYEQYF. The CDR3 bases are TGTGCCAGCAGCCCTCAGGCCTTCACCTACGAGCAGTACTTC.

This rearrangement joins TRBV30 to TRBJ1-6; 7 nucleotides align to TRBD1. The CDR3 spans 14 residues. Germline V CDR1 and CDR2: GTSNPN, SVGIG (reference sequence). J lost 6 bases, V lost 2 bases, and 4 bases had no gene match. The CDR3 sequence is CAWSLGQPNSPLHF. The CDR3 bases are TGTGCCTGGAGTCTGGGACAGCCTAATTCACCCCTCCACTTT.

This clonotype occurred once. CDR3: CASSLLGPTSNEKLFF. CDR3 nucleotides: TGTGCCAGCAGTTTACTCGGGCCCACTTCAAATGAAAAACTGTTTTTT. The gene calls are TRBV28 and TRBJ1-4, with no clear D. The germline V gene encodes CDR1 MDHEN and CDR2 SYDVKM. V was cut by 2 bases and J by 5 bases, with 15 bases left in between. The CDR3 length is 16 residues.

The chain joins TRBV11-2 to TRBJ1-1; D unclear. V was trimmed by 5 bases and J by 8 bases, leaving 9 bases between them. This CDR3 is 11 amino acids long. Germline CDR1 SGHAT, CDR2 FQNNGV. The CDR3 region has the DNA TGTGCCAGCAGCGATTGGGAGGAAGCTTTCTTT. Translation gives CASSDWEEAFF.

This chain uses TRBV28 with TRBJ1-5; D is ambiguous. Looked up from germline, CDR1 is MDHEN and CDR2 is SYDVKM. The CDR3 consists of 15 residues. V gave up 5 bases and J gave up 9 bases, with 20 bases separating them. The CDR3 protein is CASSTPRAAARPQHF. As DNA, the CDR3 is TGTGCCAGCAGTACCCCCCGAGCGGCGGCCCGGCCCCAGCATTTT.

This chain connects TRBV6-5 to TRBJ2-3; D is unclear. The CDR3 extends over 12 amino acids. Per germline, CDR1 MNHEY and CDR2 SVGAGI. V was cut by 4 bases and J by 4 bases, with 6 bases left in between. Here the CDR3 reads CASSSVADTQYF. The CDR3 DNA reads as TGTGCCAGCAGTTCGGTGGCAGATACGCAGTATTTT.

Many counts were recorded for this clonotype. The chain links TRBV18 to TRBJ2-7, with D maybe TRBD2 (5 bases). Deletions cut 10 bases from V and 4 bases from J, with 17 bases between. This CDR3 has 13 amino acids. Germline CDR1 and CDR2: KGHSH and LQKENI. The chain's CDR3 is CATQDSQEYEQYF. As DNA, the CDR3 is TGTGCCACCCAGGACTCTCAGGAGTACGAGCAGTACTTC. The whole variable domain, filled in from reference TRBV18 and TRBJ2-7, reads NAGVMQNPRHLVRRRGQEARLRCSPMKGHSHVYWYRQLPEEGLKFMVYLQKENIIDESGMPKERFSAEFPKEGPSILRIQQVVRGDSAAYFCATQDSQEYEQYFGPGTRLTVT.

This clonotype has at least ten counts. The chain uses TRBV15 and TRBJ1-6; 10 bases map to TRBD1. V shed 0 bases, J shed 11 bases, and the junction held 7 bases outside the gene matches. This CDR3 spans 16 amino acids. CDR1 and CDR2 from the germline V gene are LNHNV and YYDKDF (reference sequence). Here the CDR3 reads CATSREDRGFGTPLHF. CDR3 nucleotide sequence: TGTGCCACCAGCAGAGAGGACAGGGGGTTTGGAACACCCCTCCACTTT.

In this sample, this clonotype turned up a few times. The chain has TRBV5-1 and TRBJ2-5; the D is unclear. The germline CDR1 and CDR2 sequences are SGHRS and YFSETQ. CDR3 length: 14 amino acids. Between the trimmed V and J ends, which lost 2 bases and 1 base, there was a span of 9 bases. The CDR3 DNA follows: TGCGCCAGCAGCTTACCAGGTATCCAAGAGACCCAGTACTTC. Translation gives CASSLPGIQETQYF. Complete variable domain (other parts from reference TRBV5-1 and TRBJ2-5): KAGVTQTPRYLIKTRGQQVTLSCSPISGHRSVSWYQQTPGQGLQFLFEYFSETQRNKGNFPGRFSGRQFSNSRSEMNVSTLELGDSALYLCASSLPGIQETQYFGPGTRLLVL.

This clonotype was recorded a few times. This chain links TRBV20-1 with TRBJ1-5, with D possibly TRBD1 on 5 matching bases. V lost 6 bases to trimming and J lost 6 bases, with 18 bases between them. Germline CDR1 and CDR2: DFQATT and SNEGSKA (reference sequence). This CDR3 is 14 amino acids long. CDR3 amino acids: CSAPSGLGGQPQHF. The CDR3 nucleotides are TGCAGTGCCCCGAGCGGGTTGGGGGGTCAGCCCCAGCATTTT.

In this sample, this clonotype turned up many times. This chain links TRBV20-1 with TRBJ2-3, with a weak D call TRBD2 (6 bases). Per the germline V gene, CDR1 is DFQATT and CDR2 is SNEGSKA (reference sequence). V lost 3 bases and J lost 3, with 10 bases in between. This CDR3 has 13 amino acids. The CDR3 reads CSASSGGTDTQYF. The DNA for the CDR3 is TGCAGTGCTAGCTCCGGGGGTACAGATACGCAGTATTTT.

The table lists this clonotype with a few counts. The genes are TRBV29-1 and TRBJ2-1; D remains ambiguous. There are 11 residues in the CDR3. V lost 7 bases and J 5 bases, leaving 9 bases between the germline ends. Per the germline V gene, CDR1 is SQVTM and CDR2 is ANQGSEA. DNA of the CDR3: TGCAGCGAACAGTTCCACAATGAGCAGTTCTTC. It yields the protein CSEQFHNEQFF.

This clonotype appeared many times. DNA of the CDR3: TGCAGCGTTGAAGTCTACAGGAGGAATGGCTACACCTTC. Its translation: CSVEVYRRNGYTF. The V and J genes are TRBV29-1 and TRBJ1-2; tentatively, D is TRBD1 (5 bases). The CDR3 length is 13 residues. Looked up from germline, CDR1 is SQVTM and CDR2 is ANQGSEA. V dropped 1 base and J dropped 6 bases, with 12 bases sitting between them.

In this sample, this clonotype turned up many times. The J gene is TRBJ2-6, the V gene TRBV4-2; D is perhaps TRBD1 (7 bases). Per germline, CDR1 LGHNA and CDR2 YNFKEQ. V shed 1 base and J shed 0 bases, with 13 bases lying between them. This CDR3 comprises 18 residues. The CDR3, as DNA: TGTGCCAGCAGCCAAGGCGGGACAGCACTCTCTGGGGCCAACGTCCTGACTTTC. Translation: CASSQGGTALSGANVLTF.

This chain uses TRBV7-8 with TRBJ1-6; tentatively, D is TRBD1 (5 bases). Trimming left V 5 bases short and J 8 bases short, with 10 bases between. The CDR3 is 13 amino acids. Germline CDR1 SGHVS, CDR2 FQNEAQ. CDR3 residues: CASSGTWDSPLHF. CDR3 coding DNA: TGTGCCAGCAGCGGGACCTGGGATTCACCCCTCCACTTT.

This clonotype has a count of ten or more. CDR3 nucleotides: TGTGCCAGCAGCTACCGGGCAGCTCAGTACTTC. Translation: CASSYRAAQYF. This chain connects TRBV5-6 to TRBJ2-5; no clear D. The V end lost 3 bases, the J end lost 11 bases, and 11 bases lay between the germline ends. This CDR3 has 11 residues. From germline, CDR1 is SGHDT and CDR2 YYEEEE.

This clonotype was counted ten times or more. The chain uses TRBV20-1 and TRBJ2-3; D possibly corresponds to TRBD2 (5 bases). The V gene's germline CDR1 is DFQATT and CDR2 SNEGSKA (reference sequence). CDR3 length: 18 amino acids. V dropped 1 base and J dropped 6 bases, with 26 bases sitting between them. CDR3 sequence reads: CSARGLGLGLPSHDTQYF. The CDR3 nucleotides are TGCAGTGCTAGAGGTCTCGGACTCGGACTCCCCTCCCATGATACGCAGTATTTT.

In its sample, this clonotype was seen a few times. The chain recombines TRBV4-1 with TRBJ1-1; tentative D call: TRBD1 (5 bases). This CDR3 is built from 18 residues. The germline V gene has CDR1 MGHRA and CDR2 YSYEKL. V lost 4 bases to trimming and J lost 3 bases, with 24 bases between them. Here the CDR3 reads CASSLLPGTYQQDTEAFF. DNA of the CDR3: TGCGCCAGCAGCCTGCTTCCCGGGACTTACCAGCAGGACACTGAAGCTTTCTTT.

The chain links TRBV28 to TRBJ2-7, with 8 positions matching TRBD1. Germline V gene lookup returns CDR1 MDHEN and CDR2 SYDVKM. The CDR3 sequence is 14 residues long. The junction had 9 bases not matched to a gene; V was cut back by 4 bases and J by 7 bases. The CDR3 sequence: CASSYLQDRGEQYF. The CDR3 nucleotides are TGTGCCAGCAGTTACTTACAAGACAGGGGAGAGCAGTACTTC.

The chain uses TRBV6-6 and TRBJ2-7; D assignment may be TRBD1 or TRBD2 (5 bases each). Germline V lookup: CDR1 MNHNY, CDR2 SVGAGI (reference sequence). The germline V and J ends were trimmed by 6 bases and 1 base, with 22 bases remaining between them. This CDR3 region has 17 residues. The CDR3, as DNA: TGTGCCAGCAGCTCGGGACCGACTCGTGCTGGGTCCTACGAGCAGTACTTC. It translates to CASSSGPTRAGSYEQYF.